These 14 T cell receptor beta chains share one sample of origin, sequenced in a study of blood T cell repertoires in COVID-19. Libraries were prepared by immunoSEQ multiplex PCR; TCRdb keeps only in-frame clonotypes and omits some of them. The data show 470,000 or so clones, with approximately 85% seen just once and approximately 2.9% held by the top ten. Sequenced material: peripheral blood. Receptors were obtained from a human donor in a cohort sampled during active COVID-19.

V gene TRBV6-5 combines with J gene TRBJ2-7; D ambiguous. CDR1 MNHEY and CDR2 SVGAGI come from the germline V gene. CDR3 length: 14 residues. The V end lost 10 bases, the J end lost 5 bases, and 21 bases lay between the germline ends. CDR3 DNA sequence: TGTGCCACCAATCCCCCACGGGTCAACGACGAGCAGTACTTC. It yields the protein CATNPPRVNDEQYF.

The gene calls are TRBV19 and TRBJ1-1; perhaps TRBD1 as D (6 bases). The CDR3 is 14 amino acids. The ends were cut back, 8 bases at V and 7 bases at J, with 20 bases in the middle. Germline V gene data show CDR1 as LNHDA and CDR2 as SQIVND (reference sequence). The CDR3 bases are TGTGCCAGTCGACAGTCCGGGGACACTTTTGAAGCTTTCTTT. The encoded protein is CASRQSGDTFEAFF.

V and J are TRBV2 and TRBJ2-7, with 9 bases lining up with TRBD1. Germline loops: CDR1 SNHLY, CDR2 FYNNEI. V lost 6 bases to trimming and J lost 6 bases; unmatched junction nucleotides: 9. The CDR3 covers 14 residues. In DNA form, the CDR3 reads TGTGCCAGCAGCAACACGGGACAGGGAGGCGAGCAGTACTTC. It specifies CASSNTGQGGEQYF.

The chain carries TRBV18 and TRBJ1-1; 7 bases are shared with TRBD1. The CDR3 runs to 13 residues. V lost 6 bases and J lost 7; bases outside the gene matches: 8. Germline V gene lookup returns CDR1 KGHSH and CDR2 LQKENI. This CDR3 reads CASSQKGGFEAFF. CDR3 in DNA: TGTGCCAGCTCCCAAAAAGGGGGCTTTGAAGCTTTCTTT.

Comment on this clone: The limits of the CDR3 on the DNA are not certain, so only TCRdb's listed CDR3 is given. The chain links TRBV27 to TRBJ1-5. The CDR3 region is 15 residues in length, termini included. Germline CDR1 is MNHEY and CDR2 is SMNVEV (reference sequence). CDR3 loop: CASSSVRGGNQPQHF.

This chain joins TRBV28 and TRBJ2-2, with 9 bases that match TRBD1. The CDR3 totals 17 residues. CDR1 is MDHEN and CDR2 is SYDVKM in the germline V gene. V shed 7 bases, J shed 2 bases, and the junction held 11 bases outside the gene matches. The chain's CDR3 is CASNFPGDRVNTGELFF. The CDR3 nucleotides read TGTGCCAGCAACTTTCCCGGGGACAGGGTTAACACCGGGGAGCTGTTTTTT. Full variable domain (outside the CDR3, taken from reference TRBV28 and TRBJ2-2): DVKVTQSSRYLVKRTGEKVFLECVQDMDHENMFWYRQDPGLGLRLIYFSYDVKMKEKGDIPEGYSVSREKKERFSLILESASTNQTSMYLCASNFPGDRVNTGELFFGEGSRLTVL.

This rearrangement joins TRBV7-3 to TRBJ2-2; 14 bases map to TRBD2. This CDR3 comprises 18 residues. CDR1 is SGHTA and CDR2 is FQGTGA in the germline V gene. V lost 5 bases, J lost 4 bases, and 9 bases stayed unmatched. The CDR3 spells CASSQTGLAGGSTGELFF. The DNA of the CDR3 is TGTGCCAGCAGCCAAACCGGACTAGCGGGAGGATCCACCGGGGAGCTGTTTTTT.

The chain joins TRBV7-9 to TRBJ2-1; tentatively, D is TRBD1 (5 bases). The V end was cut by 1 base, the J end by 7 bases, with 11 bases between. Germline V gene lookup returns CDR1 SEHNR and CDR2 FQNEAQ (reference sequence). This CDR3 region has 14 residues. Written as DNA, the CDR3 is TGTGCCAGCAGCTTAGGTACAGGTCTAAATGAGCAGTTCTTC. Translated: CASSLGTGLNEQFF.

In the case of this clone: A junction end diverges from the germline sequence, so it may reflect a read error. V is TRBV7-7 and J is TRBJ2-2, with D possibly matching TRBD2 (6 bases). Germline loops: CDR1 SSHAT, CDR2 FNYEAQ (reference sequence). The length of the CDR3 is 16 residues. This chain's CDR3 is CASSARLDPNTGELFF. The DNA for the CDR3 is TGTGCTAGCAGCGCACGACTAGACCCGAACACCGGGGAGCTGTTTTTT.

The chain uses TRBV21-1 and TRBJ2-3; no DNA check was done on the table's D call, TRBD1. TRBV21-1 represents a pseudogene. The CDR3 has 17 residues. CDR3 in amino acids: CASSKEPSLGGTDTQYF. Written as DNA, the CDR3 is TGTGCCAGCAGCAAAGAGCCCTCTCTAGGGGGAACAGATACGCAGTATTTT.

The V call is TRBV6-5, the J call TRBJ2-5, with TRBD2 as a possible D gene (5 bases). V gave up 4 bases and J gave up 5 bases, with 11 bases separating them. Germline loops: CDR1 MNHEY, CDR2 SVGAGI. CDR3 size: 13 residues. CDR3 bases: TGTGCCAGCAGTTTTTCGGGGTGGGAGACCCAGTACTTC. It codes for CASSFSGWETQYF.

DNA of the CDR3: TGTGCCAGCAGTTGGGACAGGGGGCCCTACGAGCAGTACTTC. Amino acids: CASSWDRGPYEQYF. This sequence joins TRBV27 and TRBJ2-7; TRBD1 matches 12 bases. The CDR3 sequence is 14 residues long. Unmatched junction bases numbered 0, after V lost 4 bases and J lost 2 bases. CDR1 is MNHEY and CDR2 is SMNVEV in the germline V gene (reference sequence).

The rearrangement uses TRBV10-2 and TRBJ2-1; 10 bases line up with TRBD2. In germline, CDR1 is WSHSY, CDR2 SAAADI. This CDR3 comprises 15 residues. V trimming: 7 bases; J trimming: 8 bases; junction bases outside the gene matches: 11. This chain's CDR3 is CASTLPLAGVHEQFF. CDR3 bases: TGCGCCAGCACCTTGCCCCTAGCGGGAGTCCATGAGCAGTTCTTC.

The J gene is TRBJ2-7, the V gene TRBV3-1 (or the pseudogene TRBV3-2), with 13 bases aligning to TRBD2. This CDR3 contains 17 residues. Germline-derived CDR1 and CDR2 are LGHDT and YNNKEL (reference sequence). The trim removed 0 bases at V and 2 bases at J, leaving 4 bases unmatched. Here the CDR3 DNA reads TGTGCCAGCAGCCAAGATACTAGCGGGAGGGCCCCCTACGAGCAGTACTTC. Residues: CASSQDTSGRAPYEQYF.